This paragraph reports one T cell receptor (beta chain). The sample is drawn from a study of blood T cell repertoires in COVID-19. Across the study: PBMCs, B-cell-depleted T cells, or T cells provided the cDNA or gDNA that made up the material.

Between the trimmed V and J ends, which lost 6 bases and 0 bases, there was a span of 12 bases. Germline CDR1 reads MNHNY; CDR2 reads SVGAGI (reference sequence). The CDR3 is 14 residues long. Methods used by the authors: Reference gene primer amplification in the assay estimated nucleated cell counts. Only in-frame clones appear in the TCRdb table, and some are missing; sequencing was by immunoSEQ multiplex PCR. D and trimming were read from the DNA, whereas the V and J calls and clone size are those reported in that table. The table records about 93,000 clones, 85% to 90% of them present only once.

The specimen was peripheral blood. The TCR comes from a human donor with active COVID-19. The donor label of this sample is uncertain. The V call is TRBV6-6, the J call TRBJ2-7; D gene uncertain. CDR3 DNA sequence: TGTGCCAGCAGCTCGGTCCGCTTCTCCTACGAGCAGTACTTC. Translation gives CASSSVRFSYEQYF.